This is a list of T cell receptor beta chains from one sample in a study of blood T cell repertoires in COVID-19. Some clones are missing from TCRdb's copy, which holds only in-frame ones; the method was immunoSEQ multiplex PCR. Of some 32,000 clones in the sample, around 88% were seen once. Sequenced material: peripheral blood. These TCRs come from a human donor in a cohort sampled during active COVID-19. The CDR3 runs from the conserved cysteine through the conserved F or W. The order of the fields is J gene, clone size, D gene, V gene, CDR3 protein, CDR3 DNA. The D gene is left open where the match is weak. Size values are once, few and many counts, or a class for expanded clones, and some rows have none.

TRBJ2-3 . TRBD2 TRBV10-3 CAISELGTSGVGSDTQYF TGTGCCATCAGTGAGCTTGGGACTAGCGGGGTCGGCTCAGATACGCAGTATTTT
TRBJ2-7 . TRBD2 TRBV19 CASSTGGEQYF TGTGCCAGTAGTACGGGGGGGGAGCAGTACTTC
TRBJ1-2 . . TRBV19 CASSITDRHYGYTF TGTGCCAGTAGTATAACAGACAGGCACTATGGCTACACCTTC
TRBJ2-7 . . TRBV6-5 CASRRVSGEQYF TGTGCCAGCAGACGTGTATCGGGCGAGCAGTACTTC
TRBJ1-2 . . TRBV3-1/TRBV3-2 CASSQSGHSRVHGYTF TGTGCCAGCAGCCAGTCGGGACACTCTAGAGTCCATGGCTACACCTTC
TRBJ2-7 . TRBD1 TRBV3-1/TRBV3-2 CASSRDGTGEGYEQYF TGTGCCAGCAGCCGGGATGGGACAGGGGAAGGCTACGAGCAGTACTTC
TRBJ1-1 . . TRBV6-1 CASSELRLPPF TGTGCCAGCAGTGAATTGCGCCTTCCCCCTTTT
TRBJ2-1 once TRBD2 TRBV5-4 CASSSHSGGLYNEQFF TGTGCCAGCAGCTCCCATAGCGGGGGGCTCTACAATGAGCAGTTCTTC
TRBJ1-1 . . TRBV18 CASSPQTAEAFF TGTGCCAGCTCACCACAAACAGCTGAAGCTTTCTTT
TRBJ1-6 . . TRBV30 CAWDSLSSYNSPLHF TGTGCCTGGGACAGTCTGAGCTCCTATAATTCACCCCTCCACTTT
TRBJ1-1 . TRBD1 TRBV5-6 CASSLGTVEAFF TGTGCCAGCAGCTTAGGGACAGTTGAAGCTTTCTTT
TRBJ1-3 . . TRBV3-1/TRBV3-2 CASSPIILASGNTIYF TGTGCCAGCAGCCCCATCATACTCGCTTCTGGAAACACCATATATTTT
TRBJ1-3 . . TRBV10-3 CAIGASGNTIYF TGTGCCATCGGAGCCTCTGGAAACACCATATATTTT
TRBJ2-1 . TRBD1 TRBV5-1 CASSLRFGTGGNEQFF TGCGCCAGCAGCTTGAGGTTCGGGACAGGGGGCAATGAGCAGTTCTTC
TRBJ2-7 few . TRBV2 CASESGPSYEQYF TGTGCCAGCGAAAGTGGGCCCTCCTACGAGCAGTACTTC
TRBJ2-5 . . TRBV6-2/TRBV6-3 CASSVTGGVTQYF TGTGCCAGCAGTGTCACAGGGGGGGTGACCCAGTACTTC
TRBJ2-3 once TRBD2 TRBV5-1 CASSLGVAGRTDTQYF TGCGCCAGCAGCTTGGGAGTAGCGGGGAGAACAGATACGCAGTATTTT
TRBJ1-5 . . TRBV18 CASSPAESGNQPQHF TGTGCCAGCTCACCAGCGGAGAGCGGCAATCAGCCCCAGCATTTT
TRBJ1-5 . TRBD1 TRBV10-2 CASRPRAGGFRHQPQHF TGCGCCAGCAGGCCCCGGGCAGGGGGCTTCAGACATCAGCCCCAGCATTTT
TRBJ2-1 . TRBD2 TRBV5-6 CASSLGGPGLAGNNEQFF TGTGCCAGCAGCTTGGGGGGACCGGGACTAGCGGGTAACAATGAGCAGTTCTTC
TRBJ2-7 . . TRBV2 CASTDSGPYEQYF TGTGCCAGCACGGACAGTGGGCCCTACGAGCAGTACTTC
TRBJ1-4 . . TRBV6-6 CASVTETNEKLFF TGTGCCAGCGTAACAGAAACTAATGAAAAACTGTTTTTT
TRBJ2-1 . TRBD2 TRBV10-2 CASRRSPGLAGGRQFF TGCGCCAGCAGACGATCCCCGGGACTAGCGGGGGGGCGGCAGTTCTTC
TRBJ2-1 . . TRBV6-5 CASSRGPSYEQFF TGTGCCAGCAGTAGAGGCCCTAGCTATGAGCAGTTCTTC
TRBJ1-1 . TRBD1 TRBV9 CASSVGTGAAFF TGTGCCAGCAGCGTAGGAACAGGGGCAGCTTTCTTT
TRBJ2-2 . . TRBV18 CASSPLQGQTGELFF TGTGCCAGCTCACCACTCCAGGGACAAACCGGGGAGCTGTTTTTT
TRBJ2-5 . TRBD1 TRBV19 CASSKQGARQETQYF TGTGCCAGTAGTAAGCAGGGGGCGCGTCAAGAGACCCAGTACTTC
TRBJ2-5 . TRBD2 TRBV7-8 CASSLVLAGGQETQYF TGTGCCAGCAGCTTAGTTCTAGCGGGGGGGCAAGAGACCCAGTACTTC